Presented here are 24 T cell receptor beta chains from one specimen sequenced in a study of glioma-infiltrating T cells after dendritic cell vaccination. The time point here: after dendritic cell vaccination, including at tumor progression/relapse. The data were produced by immunoSEQ multiplex PCR, yet TCRdb's version contains in-frame clones alone and is incomplete. Among roughly 80,000 clones, roughly 87% were seen once, and the ten largest hold about 2.3%. The sequenced sample was blood, obtained after dendritic cell vaccination. These receptors were obtained from a human donor with glioblastoma.

This chain connects TRBV27 to TRBJ1-2; 10 bases are shared with TRBD1. J was trimmed by 4 bases and V by 0 bases; bases with no gene match: 2. CDR1 and CDR2 from the germline V gene are MNHEY and SMNVEV (reference sequence). The CDR3 extends over 15 amino acids. CDR3 sequence (DNA): TGTGCCAGCAGTTTATCCCGGACAGGGGGCTATGGCTACACCTTC. Amino acids: CASSLSRTGGYGYTF.

V is TRBV5-4 and J is TRBJ2-2; TRBD2 matches at 10 bases. Germline V gene lookup returns CDR1 SGHNT and CDR2 YYREEE (reference sequence). The V and J ends lost 1 base and 4 bases, in that order; junction bases with no gene match: 7. The CDR3 spans 17 residues. CDR3 protein: CASSLRAGGPGTGELFF. Here the CDR3 DNA reads TGTGCCAGCAGCTTGCGAGCGGGGGGGCCGGGCACCGGGGAGCTGTTTTTT.

This clone was counted only a few times. The rearrangement joins TRBV15 to TRBJ2-5; D gene uncertain. Trimming cost V 1 base and J 5 bases, with 5 bases left between them. There are 12 residues in the CDR3. Germline V gives CDR1 LNHNV, CDR2 YYDKDF (reference sequence). CDR3 nucleotides: TGTGCCACCAGCAGAGTTCGGGAGACCCAGTACTTC. Translating gives CATSRVRETQYF. Based on the CDR3 plus reference TRBV15 and TRBJ2-5, the full variable domain is DAMVIQNPRYQVTQFGKPVTLSCSQTLNHNVMYWYQQKSSQAPKLLFHYYDKDFNNEADTPDNFQSRRPNTSFCFLDIRSPGLGDTAMYLCATSRVRETQYFGPGTRLLVL.

The sample holds one count of this clone. The chain recombines TRBV7-9 with TRBJ2-5; D might be TRBD2 (6 bases). Germline CDR1 is SEHNR and CDR2 is FQNEAQ (reference sequence). V was shortened by 5 bases and J by 2 bases, with 12 bases between the two germline ends. The CDR3 extends over 14 amino acids. CDR3 region: CASSARAGQETQYF. The CDR3 DNA follows: TGTGCCAGCAGCGCGAGAGCGGGTCAAGAGACCCAGTACTTC.

This clone was seen only a few times. J is TRBJ2-7 and V is TRBV27; D might be TRBD2 (6 bases). The V and J ends lost 5 bases and 0 bases respectively, with 14 bases between them. This CDR3 spans 15 amino acids. Germline V gives CDR1 MNHEY, CDR2 SMNVEV (reference sequence). CDR3 nucleotide sequence: TGTGCCAGCAGTCCCCTAGCGACGAACTCCTACGAGCAGTACTTC. It encodes CASSPLATNSYEQYF.

This chain links TRBV2 with TRBJ1-2; 9 nucleotides align to TRBD1. With 5 bases clipped from V and 5 bases from J, the junction kept 6 bases outside the gene matches. The germline V gene has CDR1 SNHLY and CDR2 FYNNEI. The CDR3 has 14 amino acids. For the CDR3, the DNA is TGTGCCAGCAGTTTTGCGGGACAGGGTTATGGCTACACCTTC. Translating it yields CASSFAGQGYGYTF.

The chain uses TRBV11-2 and TRBJ2-1; TRBD2 aligns across 7 bases. V lost 2 bases, J lost 4 bases, and 8 bases stayed unmatched. This CDR3 region has 16 residues. CDR1 and CDR2 (germline): SGHAT, FQNNGV. The CDR3 DNA follows: TGTGCCAGCAGCTTAAATGGGGGGGACCTTTACAATGAGCAGTTCTTC. It codes for CASSLNGGDLYNEQFF. The whole variable domain, remainder taken from reference TRBV11-2 and TRBJ2-1, is EAGVAQSPRYKIIEKRQSVAFWCNPISGHATLYWYQQILGQGPKLLIQFQNNGVVDDSQLPKDRFSAERLKGVDSTLKIQPAKLEDSAVYLCASSLNGGDLYNEQFFGPGTRLTVL.

This clone was seen more than once but under ten times. The chain is built from TRBV6-4 and TRBJ2-1, with 10 bases matching TRBD2. The V and J ends lost 5 bases and 3 bases, in that order; junction bases with no gene match: 4. This CDR3 is built from 15 residues. Germline V gene lookup returns CDR1 MRHNA and CDR2 SNTAGT. CDR3 region: CASSTASGSYNEQFF. For the CDR3, the DNA is TGTGCCAGCAGTACCGCTAGCGGGAGCTACAATGAGCAGTTCTTC.

V usage is TRBV28 and J usage is TRBJ1-1, with 9 bases that match TRBD1. Germline assignment: CDR1 MDHEN and CDR2 SYDVKM. This CDR3 has 16 amino acids. V shed 1 base, J shed 0 bases, and the junction held 3 bases outside the gene matches. DNA of the CDR3: TGTGCCAGCAGTTTATTGGGGACAGGGCTGAACACTGAAGCTTTCTTT. Encoded protein: CASSLLGTGLNTEAFF.

The chain couples TRBV6-5 to TRBJ2-5, with D tentatively TRBD2 (7 bases). The germline V and J ends were trimmed by 2 bases and 3 bases, with 16 bases remaining between them. The CDR3 contains 16 residues. Germline V gene sequence: CDR1 MNHEY, CDR2 SVGAGI. This CDR3 reads CASSYPGGVAEETQYF. The DNA for the CDR3 is TGTGCCAGCAGTTACCCGGGGGGCGTGGCGGAAGAGACCCAGTACTTC.

The CDR3 loop is CASSLGRGGIYNEQFF. DNA for the CDR3: TGTGCCAGCAGCTTAGGTCGGGGCGGGATCTACAATGAGCAGTTCTTC. The V and J genes are TRBV7-6 and TRBJ2-1; a weak D match, TRBD2 (6 bases). The CDR3 loop spans 16 amino acids. The germline V and J ends were trimmed by 1 base and 3 bases, with 13 bases remaining between them. The germline V gene has CDR1 SGHVS and CDR2 FNYEAQ.

V gene TRBV11-2 combines with J gene TRBJ1-1; 7 nucleotides agree with TRBD1. Germline V gene sequence: CDR1 SGHAT, CDR2 FQNNGV. This CDR3 region has 15 residues. V lost 0 bases and J lost 5; bases outside the gene matches: 6. The CDR3 here is CASSLERGRMTEAFF. CDR3 nucleotide sequence: TGTGCCAGCAGCTTAGAAAGGGGGCGAATGACTGAAGCTTTCTTT.

This chain connects TRBV5-6 to TRBJ2-1; 11 bases match TRBD2. This CDR3 is 15 amino acids long. The J segment lost 8 bases and the V segment lost 0 bases, leaving 4 bases of the junction unmatched. Germline CDR1 and CDR2: SGHDT and YYEEEE. CDR3 in amino acids: CASSLGSGGADEQFF. Written as DNA, the CDR3 is TGTGCCAGCAGCTTGGGTAGCGGGGGGGCCGATGAGCAGTTCTTC.

A few counts support this clone. The chain recombines TRBV6-5 with TRBJ1-4; 8 bases align to TRBD1. The V gene end was trimmed by 5 bases and the J gene end by 7 bases; junction bases not matched to a gene: 6. The CDR3 runs to 14 residues. CDR1 MNHEY and CDR2 SVGAGI come from the germline V gene. The CDR3 spells CASSTTGAFEKLFF. As DNA, the CDR3 is TGTGCCAGCAGTACGACAGGGGCCTTTGAAAAACTGTTTTTT.

The chain uses TRBV25-1 and TRBJ2-3, with 8 positions matching TRBD1. The germline gives CDR1 MGHDK, CDR2 SYGVNS. The trim removed 5 bases at V and 1 base at J, leaving 5 bases unmatched. This CDR3 is 15 amino acids long. Written as DNA, the CDR3 is TGTGCCAGCAGTCCCGGGACAGGAGGCACAGATACGCAGTATTTT. This codes for CASSPGTGGTDTQYF.

The chain employs TRBV18 and TRBJ1-2; 7 bases agree with TRBD1. CDR3 size: 17 residues. The germline gives CDR1 KGHSH, CDR2 LQKENI. J lost 1 base, V lost 3 bases, and 11 bases had no gene match. The CDR3 sequence: CASSPESGGPFNYGYTF. In DNA form, the CDR3 reads TGTGCCAGCTCACCCGAGTCAGGGGGACCTTTTAACTATGGCTACACCTTC.

The rearrangement joins TRBV6-1 to TRBJ2-1, with 7 bases that match TRBD1. Germline V lookup: CDR1 MNHNS, CDR2 SASEGT. This CDR3 has 13 amino acids. V lost 6 bases and J lost 2; bases outside the gene matches: 1. The CDR3 sequence: CASRDRAYNEQFF. CDR3 bases: TGTGCCAGCAGAGACAGGGCCTACAATGAGCAGTTCTTC.

This clone was recorded once. V gene TRBV14 combines with J gene TRBJ2-7, with a possible D match to TRBD2 (6 bases). This CDR3 comprises 15 residues. CDR1 SGHDN and CDR2 FVKESK come from the germline V gene. Trimming cost V 0 bases and J 4 bases, with 13 bases left between them. This chain's CDR3 is CASSQDPGRIYEQYF. Written as DNA, the CDR3 is TGTGCCAGCAGCCAAGATCCGGGGAGGATTTACGAGCAGTACTTC.

The chain links TRBV11-2 to TRBJ2-7, with 7 bases matching TRBD1. CDR1 SGHAT and CDR2 FQNNGV come from the germline V gene. V lost 1 base, J lost 7 bases, and 10 bases stayed unmatched. CDR3 length equals 15 residues. CDR3 nucleotide sequence: TGTGCCAGCAGCTTAGCGACAGGGCGATGGGGGGAGCAGTACTTC. The encoded protein is CASSLATGRWGEQYF. The full variable domain, completed using reference TRBV11-2 and TRBJ2-7, is EAGVAQSPRYKIIEKRQSVAFWCNPISGHATLYWYQQILGQGPKLLIQFQNNGVVDDSQLPKDRFSAERLKGVDSTLKIQPAKLEDSAVYLCASSLATGRWGEQYFGPGTRLTVT.

V is TRBV5-1 and J is TRBJ2-7; 8 bases match TRBD2. The V and J ends lost 4 bases and 1 base, in that order; junction bases with no gene match: 7. CDR1 is SGHRS, CDR2 YFSETQ, per germline. CDR3 length: 15 residues. The CDR3 region is CASSISGEQSYEQYF. The DNA of the CDR3 is TGCGCCAGCAGCATTAGCGGGGAACAATCCTACGAGCAGTACTTC.

V is TRBV25-1 and J is TRBJ2-5; the D gene is possibly TRBD1 (5 bases). The CDR3 has 12 residues. Trimming took 6 bases from V and 5 from J, leaving 10 bases between them. Per the germline V gene, CDR1 is MGHDK and CDR2 is SYGVNS. The chain's CDR3 is CASSRALETQYF. The DNA for the CDR3 is TGTGCCAGCAGCAGGGCCCTGGAGACCCAGTACTTC.

This clone was recorded once. V and J are TRBV7-2 and TRBJ2-2; 8 positions match TRBD1. This CDR3 is built from 15 residues. From germline, CDR1 is SGHTA and CDR2 FQGNSA. Germline trimming cut 1 base from V and 9 bases from J; bases unmatched to any gene: 7. For the CDR3, the DNA is TGTGCCAGCAGCTTAGGTACAGGGGGTAGTAGGGAGCTGTTTTTT. This gives the protein CASSLGTGGSRELFF.

The chain carries TRBV7-2 and TRBJ1-6, with D hard to call. CDR1 and CDR2 (germline): SGHTA, FQGNSA. V shed 1 base and J shed 8 bases, with 6 bases lying between them. The CDR3 spans 13 residues. CDR3 residues: CASSLVLDSPLHF. CDR3 coding DNA: TGTGCCAGCAGCTTAGTCTTAGATTCACCCCTCCACTTT.

This chain uses TRBV9 with TRBJ1-6, with a possible D match to TRBD1 (6 bases). V lost 0 bases and J lost 8, with 12 bases in between. The CDR3 extends over 15 amino acids. Looked up from germline, CDR1 is SGDLS and CDR2 is YYNGEE. The CDR3 coding sequence is TGTGCCAGCAGCGTAGAACCACAGGGTGATTCACCCCTCCACTTT. This gives the protein CASSVEPQGDSPLHF.